This T cell receptor (beta chain) emerged from a study of blood T cells in healthy people across ages. There are 12 residues in the CDR3. The germline V gene encodes CDR1 SNHLY and CDR2 FYNNEI. Primers used in a second PCR of about 7 to 12 cycles were a sample-barcoded 5' primer and a J-beta primer mix. MiXCR, run by TCRdb on the 5' RACE reads, gives a single entry per CDR3 protein. The sample contains almost 300,000 distinct CDR3 sequences, less than 30% of which appear only once. Only a few counts were recorded for this clonotype. Input material: blood. The TCR was taken from a woman in her seventies in good health. The rearrangement links TRBV2 to TRBJ2-5; TRBD1 might be the D (6 bases). The J call may be in error: the DNA end matches TRBJ2-7 better. In DNA form, the CDR3 reads TGTGCCAGCAAAGGACAGTGGCTCGAGCAGTACTTC. Translating gives CASKGQWLEQYF.